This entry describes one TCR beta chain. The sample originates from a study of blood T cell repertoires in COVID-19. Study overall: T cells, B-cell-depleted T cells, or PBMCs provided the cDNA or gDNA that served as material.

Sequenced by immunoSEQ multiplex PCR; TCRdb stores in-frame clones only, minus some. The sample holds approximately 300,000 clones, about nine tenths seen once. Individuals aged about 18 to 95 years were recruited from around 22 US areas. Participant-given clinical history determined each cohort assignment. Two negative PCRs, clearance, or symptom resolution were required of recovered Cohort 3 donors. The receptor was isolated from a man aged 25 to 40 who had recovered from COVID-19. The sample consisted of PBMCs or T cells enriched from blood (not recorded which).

CDR3 residues: CASSLGGISGISGANVLTF. CDR3 nucleotide sequence: TGTGCCAGCAGCTTAGGAGGAATCAGCGGAATCTCTGGGGCCAACGTCCTGACTTTC. The chain joins TRBV7-9 to TRBJ2-6; possibly TRBD2 for D (5 bases). V lost 1 base and J lost 0, with 16 bases in between. Germline V gene lookup returns CDR1 SEHNR and CDR2 FQNEAQ (reference sequence). This CDR3 spans 19 amino acids.